A selection of T cell receptor beta chains follows, all from one sample in a study of cytomegalovirus exposure and HLA in healthy donors. TCRdb's table, derived via immunoSEQ multiplex PCR, lists solely in-frame clones and lacks some. The sample data list over 35,000 clones. The sequenced sample consisted of PBMCs. The receptors come from a young woman in good health and CMV-seronegative. CDR3s leave out the opening cysteine and the closing phenylalanine or tryptophan.

v_call cdr3_aa
TRBV30 AWSVQGYLPQH
TRBV4-3 ASSLGLAGEQF
TRBV5-1 ASSYQSENTEAF
TRBV4-1 ASSQVTGNSYEQY
TRBV19 ASTKDRGYFNQPQH
TRBV11-2 ASSKGRGWDYGYT
TRBV7-7 ASSLGVNRGELF
TRBV28 ASSSPAGKSYEQY
TRBV27 ASSPGQGKGEQY
TRBV25-1 ASSDFQGWENTGELF
TRBV28 ASSSRGGTGYEQY
TRBV7-2 ASSLGGTGYYEQY
TRBV7-9 ASSLGDSDNTGELF
TRBV13 ASSPRGSGGETQY
TRBV6-5 ASSSTIYSNQPQH
TRBV29-1 SVWDSIREQY
TRBV4-2 ASSQDLGRRLAGVREQY
TRBV29-1 SARWREKIDNEQF
TRBV10-3 AISESPGEGTDTQY
TRBV18 ASSRKMSSDWGNEQF
TRBV7-9 ASSKGTGDNEQY
TRBV7-9 ASSLGTGGGKYEQY
TRBV30 AWSETGGDTQY
TRBV5-4 ASSLPTSEQETQY
TRBV5-1 ASSAGSGVDGYT
TRBV6-5 ASRQERGRGGYT
TRBV4-1 ASSQAETGVDNEQF
TRBV30 AWSVRGRAGLYGELF
TRBV6-1 ASILAGEEDTQY
TRBV18 ASSHRRQDQETQY
TRBV29-1 SVGQNSGANVLT
TRBV30 AWTGSIPNYGYT
TRBV29-1 SVSGDGQSPINQPQH
TRBV27 ASSFRRSYEQY
TRBV28 ASTSGTASSYEQY
TRBV18 ASSPKKDSLNTEAF
TRBV9 ASSPRGQVGEQY
TRBV27 ASSLVQGRATF
TRBV6-1 ASRDRGQETQY
TRBV5-1 ASSPGTSGRAAVRETQY
TRBV6-5 ASSYSGKGGWEQY
TRBV19 ASRGTGGSEQY
TRBV7-9 ASSLPGGEKLF
TRBV11-2 ASSLNLRESSYNEQF
TRBV9 ASSGTSGSSEQY
TRBV9 ASSIQAGELF
TRBV7-2 ASSFGLGRGDNEQF
TRBV14 ASSQVTGRNEQY
TRBV7-2 ASSLDVSEATNYGYT
TRBV2 ASSGTGVGYT
TRBV20-1 SAWGQAEAF
TRBV18 ASSPNEGARMEQY
TRBV19 ASRGTGSRQPQH